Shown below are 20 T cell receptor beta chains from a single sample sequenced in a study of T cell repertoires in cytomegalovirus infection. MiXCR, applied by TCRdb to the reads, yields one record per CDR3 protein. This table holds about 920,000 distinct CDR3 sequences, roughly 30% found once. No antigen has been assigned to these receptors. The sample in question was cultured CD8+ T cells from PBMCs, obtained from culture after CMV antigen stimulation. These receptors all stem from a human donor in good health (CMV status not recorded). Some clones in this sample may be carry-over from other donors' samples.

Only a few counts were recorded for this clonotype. The chain's CDR3 is CASNRKGRGAKNIQYF. CDR3 nucleotides: TGTGCCAGCAATCGGAAGGGCCGGGGAGCCAAAAACATTCAGTACTTC. V and J are TRBV6-1 and TRBJ2-4, with D maybe TRBD2 (5 bases). This CDR3 region has 16 residues. Germline V gene data show CDR1 as MNHNS and CDR2 as SASEGT. Trimming cost V 7 bases and J 0 bases, with 16 bases left between them.

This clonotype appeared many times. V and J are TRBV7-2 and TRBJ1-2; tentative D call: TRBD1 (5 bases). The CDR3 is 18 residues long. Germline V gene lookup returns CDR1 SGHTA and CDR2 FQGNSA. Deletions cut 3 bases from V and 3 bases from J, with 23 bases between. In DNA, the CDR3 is TGTGCCAGCAGCTTCGTAGATCAGCTCGAGGGGCTGGACTATGGCTACACCTTC. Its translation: CASSFVDQLEGLDYGYTF.

In nucleotides, the CDR3 is TGCGCCAGCAGCCAAGATGAAGGAACCTACTCTGGAAACACCATATATTTT. The encoded protein is CASSQDEGTYSGNTIYF. The gene calls are TRBV4-3 and TRBJ1-3; D remains ambiguous. The CDR3 runs 17 residues. V lost 0 bases and J lost 0, with 12 bases in between. The germline CDR1 and CDR2 sequences are LGHNA and YSLEER.

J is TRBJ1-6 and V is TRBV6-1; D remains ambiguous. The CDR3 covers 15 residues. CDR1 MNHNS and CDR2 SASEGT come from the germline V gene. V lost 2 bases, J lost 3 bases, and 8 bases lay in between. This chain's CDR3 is CASSEKGFYNSPLHF. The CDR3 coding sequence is TGTGCCAGCAGTGAAAAAGGGTTCTATAATTCACCCCTCCACTTT.

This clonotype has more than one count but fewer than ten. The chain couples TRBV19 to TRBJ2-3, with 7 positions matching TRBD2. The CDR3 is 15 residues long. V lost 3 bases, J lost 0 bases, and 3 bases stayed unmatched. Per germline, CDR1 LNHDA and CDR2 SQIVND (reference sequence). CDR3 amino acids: CASSILAASTDTQYF. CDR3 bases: TGTGCCAGTAGTATTCTAGCGGCGAGCACAGATACGCAGTATTTT.

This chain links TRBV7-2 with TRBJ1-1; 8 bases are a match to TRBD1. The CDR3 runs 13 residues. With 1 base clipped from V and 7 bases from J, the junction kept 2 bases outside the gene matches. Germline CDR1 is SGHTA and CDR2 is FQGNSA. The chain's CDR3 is CASSLGTGIEAFF. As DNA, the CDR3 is TGTGCCAGCAGCTTAGGGACAGGGATTGAAGCTTTCTTT.

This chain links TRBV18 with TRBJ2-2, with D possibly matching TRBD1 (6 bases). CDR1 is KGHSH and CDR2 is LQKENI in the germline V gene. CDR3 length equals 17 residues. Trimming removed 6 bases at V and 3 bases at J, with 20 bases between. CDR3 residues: CASSHLDYREDTGELFF. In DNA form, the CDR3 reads TGTGCCAGCTCTCACCTCGACTACAGGGAAGACACCGGGGAGCTGTTTTTT.

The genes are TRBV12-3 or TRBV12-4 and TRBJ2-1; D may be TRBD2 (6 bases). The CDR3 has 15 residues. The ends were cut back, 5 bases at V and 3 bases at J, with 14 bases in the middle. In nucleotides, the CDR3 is TGTGCCAGCAGTGAGGGTTTGGGGGGCTACAATGAGCAGTTCTTC. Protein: CASSEGLGGYNEQFF.

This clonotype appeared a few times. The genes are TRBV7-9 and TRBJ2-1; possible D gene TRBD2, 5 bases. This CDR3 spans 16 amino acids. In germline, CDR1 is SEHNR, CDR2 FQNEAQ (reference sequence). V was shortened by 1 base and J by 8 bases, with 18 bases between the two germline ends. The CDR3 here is CASSLVSSASRDEQFF. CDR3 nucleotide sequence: TGTGCCAGCAGCTTAGTAAGTTCGGCTAGCCGGGATGAGCAGTTCTTC.

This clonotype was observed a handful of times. This CDR3 is CAISPARGSNQPQHF. CDR3 bases: TGTGCCATCAGTCCCGCCAGGGGAAGCAATCAGCCCCAGCATTTT. J is TRBJ1-5 and V is TRBV10-3; maybe TRBD1 (6 bases). The length of the CDR3 is 15 residues. CDR1 ENHRY and CDR2 SYGVKD come from the germline V gene. With 5 bases removed from V and 1 base from J, the gap between germline ends came to 12 bases.

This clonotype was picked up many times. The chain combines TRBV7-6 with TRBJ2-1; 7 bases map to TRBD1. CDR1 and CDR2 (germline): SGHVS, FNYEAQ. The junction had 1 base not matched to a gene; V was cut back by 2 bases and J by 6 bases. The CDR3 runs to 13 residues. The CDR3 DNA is TGTGCCAGCAGCTTACGACAGGGCAATGAGCAGTTCTTC. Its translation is CASSLRQGNEQFF. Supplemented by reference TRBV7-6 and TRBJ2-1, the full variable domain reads GAGVSQSPRYKVTKRGQDVALRCDPISGHVSLYWYRQALGQGPEFLTYFNYEAQQDKSGLPNDRFSAERPEGSISTLTIQRTEQRDSAMYRCASSLRQGNEQFFGPGTRLTVL.

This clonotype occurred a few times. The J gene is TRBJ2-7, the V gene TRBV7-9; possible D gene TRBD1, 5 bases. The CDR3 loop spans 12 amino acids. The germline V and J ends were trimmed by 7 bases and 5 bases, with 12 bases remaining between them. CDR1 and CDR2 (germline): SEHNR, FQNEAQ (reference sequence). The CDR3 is CASNSGQNEQYF. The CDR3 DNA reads TGTGCCAGCAATAGTGGACAAAACGAGCAGTACTTC.

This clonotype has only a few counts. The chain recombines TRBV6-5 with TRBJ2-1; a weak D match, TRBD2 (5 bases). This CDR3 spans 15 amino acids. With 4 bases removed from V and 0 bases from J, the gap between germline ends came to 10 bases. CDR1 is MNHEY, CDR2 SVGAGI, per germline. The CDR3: CASSFGETSYNEQFF. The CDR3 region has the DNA TGTGCCAGCAGTTTCGGGGAAACCTCCTACAATGAGCAGTTCTTC.

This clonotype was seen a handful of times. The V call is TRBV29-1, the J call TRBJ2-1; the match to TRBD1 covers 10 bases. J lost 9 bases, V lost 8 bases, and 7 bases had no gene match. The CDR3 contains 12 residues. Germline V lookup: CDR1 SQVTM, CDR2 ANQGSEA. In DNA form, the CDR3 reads TGCAGCATCGGGACAGGGGAGATTGAGCAGTTCTTC. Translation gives CSIGTGEIEQFF.

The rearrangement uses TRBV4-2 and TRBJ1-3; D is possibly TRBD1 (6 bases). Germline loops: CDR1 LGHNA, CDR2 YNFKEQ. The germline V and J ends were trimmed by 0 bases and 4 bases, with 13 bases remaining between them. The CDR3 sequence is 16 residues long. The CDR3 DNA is TGTGCCAGCAGCCAAGATTTGGGGGCTTCCGGAAACACCATATATTTT. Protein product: CASSQDLGASGNTIYF.

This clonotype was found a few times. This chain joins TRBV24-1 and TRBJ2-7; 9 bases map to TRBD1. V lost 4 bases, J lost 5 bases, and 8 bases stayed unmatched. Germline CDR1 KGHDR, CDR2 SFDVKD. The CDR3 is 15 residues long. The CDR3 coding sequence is TGTGCCACCAGTGACGACCGGGACAGGGCCCACGAGCAGTACTTC. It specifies CATSDDRDRAHEQYF.

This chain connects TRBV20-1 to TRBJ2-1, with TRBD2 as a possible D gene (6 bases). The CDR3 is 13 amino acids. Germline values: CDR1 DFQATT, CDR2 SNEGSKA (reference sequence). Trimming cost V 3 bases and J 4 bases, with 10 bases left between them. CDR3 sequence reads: CSARGTFYNEQFF. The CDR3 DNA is TGCAGTGCTAGGGGGACTTTTTACAATGAGCAGTTCTTC.

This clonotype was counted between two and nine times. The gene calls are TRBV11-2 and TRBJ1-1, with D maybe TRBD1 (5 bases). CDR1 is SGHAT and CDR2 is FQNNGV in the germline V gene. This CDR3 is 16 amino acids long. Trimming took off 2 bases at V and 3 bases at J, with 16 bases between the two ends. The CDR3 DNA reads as TGTGCCAGCAGCTTAAGGCAGCGGGGGAGGCACACTGAAGCTTTCTTT. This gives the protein CASSLRQRGRHTEAFF.

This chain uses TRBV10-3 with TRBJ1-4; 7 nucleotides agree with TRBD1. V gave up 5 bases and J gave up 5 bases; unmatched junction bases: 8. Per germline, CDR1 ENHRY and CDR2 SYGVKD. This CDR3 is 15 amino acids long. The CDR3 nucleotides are TGTGCCATCAGTAAGGGGGACAGCCGAAATGAAAAACTGTTTTTT. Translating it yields CAISKGDSRNEKLFF.

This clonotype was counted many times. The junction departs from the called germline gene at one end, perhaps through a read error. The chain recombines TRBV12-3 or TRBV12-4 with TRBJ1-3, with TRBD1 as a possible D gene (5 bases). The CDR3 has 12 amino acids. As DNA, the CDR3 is TGTGCCAGCAGTTTCGGGACGGAGCCAACGGATTTT. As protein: CASSFGTEPTDF.